The T cell receptor (beta chain) described here comes from a study of cytomegalovirus exposure and HLA in healthy donors. Germline CDR1 is SGDLS and CDR2 is YYNGEE. The CDR3 is made up of 13 amino acids. With 3 bases clipped from V and 3 bases from J, the junction kept 2 bases outside the gene matches. Repertoires were generated with immunoSEQ multiplex PCR, while TCRdb's copy carries only in-frame clones and drops some. The table shows 150,000 to 200,000 clones, with approximately 86% occurring only once. The V call is TRBV9, the J call TRBJ2-7; 8 positions match TRBD1. The TCR comes from a man aged 25-45 years in good health and CMV-seropositive. The specimen was PBMCs. The chain's CDR3 is CASSGGQGYEQYF. CDR3 sequence (DNA): TGTGCCAGCAGCGGAGGACAGGGCTACGAGCAGTACTTC.